Sequencing of this T cell receptor (beta chain) was carried out in a study of T cells in Graves' hyperthyroidism and ophthalmopathy (dated by TCRdb to the late 2010s). As for the study more broadly: Peripheral blood samples were taken at the time of initial diagnosis, prior to any treatment. To identify distinguishing TCR V-J signatures, a discovery cohort of around 100 patients was used, comprising 43 with Graves' ophthalmopathy and approximately 58 with stable Graves' hyperthyroidism. Prospective prediction of ophthalmopathy was tested in an independent validation cohort of fewer than 20 hyperthyroidism patients and 15 to 17 patients who later progressed to ophthalmopathy. For training and testing, the 100 or so patients in the discovery cohort were randomly divided in a 7:3 ratio. The study also compared thyroid tissue and blood T-cell repertoires from 6 or 7 Graves' hyperthyroidism patients. After sampling, hyperthyroidism patients received methimazole starting at 30 mg daily, and ophthalmopathy patients received high-dose intravenous methylprednisolone. According to the paper, TCR Vbeta CDR3 sequencing was carried out on more than 120 peripheral blood samples, which came from 40 to 45 ophthalmopathy, 75 or so hyperthyroidism and approximately 17 progressor patients.

Hyperthyroidism patients were aged 18 to 65 years and newly diagnosed, with disease duration of less than 2 months. Exclusion was applied to patients with uncontrolled infections, other autoimmune diseases, pregnancy or lactation. Diagnoses were based on clinical symptoms, serum thyroxine and TRAb, thyroid ultrasound and orbital computed tomography. Blood from progressor patients was drawn when they were first diagnosed with hyperthyroidism, before any ophthalmopathy symptoms appeared. PBMCs were separated from under 12 ml of fresh peripheral blood using Ficoll-Paque density gradient centrifugation. Patients classed as progressors first received a Graves' hyperthyroidism diagnosis and then went on to develop ophthalmopathy during follow-up. Trizol reagent was used to extract total RNA, and RNA quality was then checked on an Agilent 2100 Bioanalyzer. The TCR beta CDR3 regions were amplified from RNA transcripts. A first-round RT-PCR of the TCR CDR3 used the HTBI primer set with the Qiagen OneStep RT-PCR kit. Libraries were constructed in a second round of multiplex PCR, after which size selection and purification were carried out. Libraries were sequenced paired-end with 100 bp reads on an Illumina HiSeq2000. The published analysis was carried out like this. Raw data were processed with SOAPnuke, discarding reads with adapters, uncalled bases, mean Phred below 15, or no exact constant-primer or identifier match. High-quality paired reads were merged with COPE v1.2.5, and unique nucleotide sequences were defined as clonotypes. MiTCR v1.1 was used to align the clonotypes against IMGT TRBV, TRBD and TRBJ reference segments. Analysis was restricted to V-J combinations with a frequency above 0.0001, which covered about 99% of repertoires. A TCS score was defined as the ratio of F50 (clonal expansion) to E x V (chaos), with BLOSUM62-based TCRdist applied between CDR3 peptides within each V-J. Welch's t-statistics and random forest reduced some 510 V-J features to under 15, which were used in a naive Bayes classifier (R e1071). TCRdb handled the public reads itself, with Q25 trimming in fastp and clone calling in MiXCR, and kept productive beta chains. Each CDR3 protein gets just one entry, which takes the most common genes and DNA from the rows behind it. The V and J calls and clone size come from TCRdb's table, not from the authors' own analysis. The sample yields fewer than 500,000 distinct CDR3 sequences; about 13% were counted once. The ten largest account for about 20% of the sample.

The germline V gene supplies CDR1 MDHEN and CDR2 SYDVKM. V lost 6 bases and J lost 5 bases; the stretch between them is 9 bases long. The cysteine opens and the phenylalanine closes a CDR3 of 12 amino acids. Only the CDR3 portion is preserved as DNA: 36 bases, with reading frame beginning at the first base. Results and caveats for the whole study, not just this receptor: No statistical method was used to set the sample size in advance, and investigators knew the group allocation. Most expanded thyroid clonotypes (frequency above 0.001) were also detected in blood, a finding suggesting that blood repertoires may reflect thyroid immune responses. In validation, progression to ophthalmopathy was predicted by the model with nearly 71% sensitivity and around 75% specificity, a median of around 5.9 months before onset. A 13 V-J signature model separated ophthalmopathy from stable hyperthyroidism, with about 88% sensitivity and about 81% specificity in cross-validation and 80%/75% in testing.

This clonotype has only a few counts. Its recognized antigen is unknown. Base qualities are missing; no much larger clone stands one base away. The rearranged segments are TRBV28 and TRBJ2-3, with a weak D call of TRBD2 (6 bases match). The sequence was obtained from a man aged 25 to 40 with Graves' hyperthyroidism that later progressed to Graves' ophthalmopathy. Sequences were obtained from blood. For the CDR3, the sequence is CASRMGGDTQYF. In nucleotides, the sequence is TGTGCCAGCAGAATGGGGGGAGATACGCAGTATTTT.